This passage covers 12 T cell receptor beta chains from one sample sequenced in a study of control samples from healthy donors and cancer patients. The protocol was immunoSEQ multiplex PCR, while the TCRdb copy is restricted to in-frame clones and leaves out a portion. The data hold 150,000 to 200,000 clones, with 90% to 95% observed a single time. The sample comprised blood. These receptors were obtained from a man aged 25 to 40 in good health.

The chain couples TRBV5-5 to TRBJ1-6; tentative D call: TRBD1 (5 bases). With 1 base removed from V and 5 bases from J, the gap between germline ends came to 10 bases. This CDR3 is built from 15 residues. Germline CDR1 reads SGHKS; CDR2 reads YYEKEE (reference sequence). The chain's CDR3 is CASSLTGHHNSPLHF. Here the CDR3 DNA reads TGTGCCAGCAGCTTGACTGGACACCATAATTCACCCCTCCACTTT.

V gene TRBV7-9 combines with J gene TRBJ2-1; D is undetermined. Germline values: CDR1 SEHNR, CDR2 FQNEAQ (reference sequence). The CDR3 is 13 residues long. Trimming pared 3 bases from V and 5 bases from J, leaving 8 bases between. The CDR3 DNA reads as TGTGCCAGCAGCTTGACGAGTAACAATGAGCAGTTCTTC. This gives the protein CASSLTSNNEQFF.

The chain has TRBV5-1 and TRBJ2-3, with 14 bases lining up with TRBD2. Germline assignment: CDR1 SGHRS and CDR2 YFSETQ. With 5 bases clipped from V and 5 bases from J, the junction kept 4 bases outside the gene matches. The CDR3 sequence is 15 residues long. The CDR3 loop reads CASSPTSGRGDTQYF. DNA for the CDR3: TGCGCCAGCAGTCCGACTAGCGGGAGGGGAGATACGCAGTATTTT.

This chain connects TRBV6-2 or TRBV6-3 to TRBJ2-3; possibly TRBD2 for D (5 bases). This CDR3 is built from 12 residues. Between the trimmed V and J ends, which lost 2 bases and 5 bases, there was a span of 5 bases. The germline V gene encodes CDR1 MNHEY and CDR2 SVGEGT. CDR3 DNA: TGTGCCAGCAGTTACCGGGGAGATACGCAGTATTTT. It yields the protein CASSYRGDTQYF.

The chain employs TRBV2 and TRBJ2-7; 10 positions agree with TRBD1. The germline V gene has CDR1 SNHLY and CDR2 FYNNEI. This CDR3 region has 14 residues. The V and J ends lost 6 bases and 4 bases, in that order; junction bases with no gene match: 6. CDR3 coding DNA: TGTGCCAGCAGCAATAGACAGGGGGCTTACGAGCAGTACTTC. Translating it yields CASSNRQGAYEQYF.

The rearrangement uses TRBV5-6 and TRBJ2-3; 9 nucleotides line up with TRBD2. V lost 2 bases to trimming and J lost 6 bases; unmatched junction nucleotides: 13. Per germline, CDR1 SGHDT and CDR2 YYEEEE. The CDR3 is made up of 17 amino acids. In DNA, the CDR3 is TGTGCCAGCAGCTTAACCATGGCGGGGGGGCCGTGGGATACGCAGTATTTT. Residues: CASSLTMAGGPWDTQYF.

This sequence joins TRBV3-1 (or the pseudogene TRBV3-2) and TRBJ1-6; a possible D gene is TRBD1 (5 bases). The CDR3 runs 15 residues. Trimming removed 4 bases at V and 4 bases at J, with 11 bases between. Germline V gene sequence: CDR1 LGHDT, CDR2 YNNKEL (reference sequence). CDR3 residues: CASSRLDRYNSPLHF. The CDR3 region has the DNA TGTGCCAGCAGCCGTCTCGACAGATATAATTCACCCCTCCACTTT.

Here the CDR3 reads CASRDLDRDLSLSYNEQFF. Here the CDR3 DNA reads TGTGCCAGCAGGGACCTTGACAGGGACCTCTCCCTTTCCTACAATGAGCAGTTCTTC. V usage is TRBV6-4 and J usage is TRBJ2-1, with TRBD1 matching 7 bases. The trim removed 6 bases at V and 1 base at J, leaving 18 bases unmatched. Germline V gives CDR1 MRHNA, CDR2 SNTAGT. The CDR3 length is 19 residues.

The chain uses TRBV27 and TRBJ2-7; the D is unclear. Trimming removed 6 bases from V and 4 bases from J, with 19 bases in between. The germline V gene has CDR1 MNHEY and CDR2 SMNVEV (reference sequence). CDR3 length: 15 amino acids. CDR3 residues: CASSKNTHIEYEQYF. The CDR3 DNA reads TGTGCCAGCAGCAAAAACACCCACATAGAGTACGAGCAGTACTTC.

V gene TRBV2 combines with J gene TRBJ2-3; weak D call: TRBD2 (5 bases). The CDR3 spans 14 residues. V lost 3 bases to trimming and J lost 4 bases, with 11 bases between them. Germline CDR1 SNHLY, CDR2 FYNNEI. CDR3 nucleotide sequence: TGTGCCAGCAGTGATTCTAGCCGGGCAGATACGCAGTATTTT. Translation: CASSDSSRADTQYF.

The V call is TRBV30, the J call TRBJ2-5, with TRBD1 matching over 11 bases. The germline V gene encodes CDR1 GTSNPN and CDR2 SVGIG (reference sequence). This CDR3 region has 15 residues. J gave up 4 bases and V 5 bases, and 9 bases lay outside the gene matches. CDR3 sequence: CAWAGQGAFGETQYF. In DNA, the CDR3 is TGTGCCTGGGCCGGACAGGGGGCTTTTGGAGAGACCCAGTACTTC.

The chain combines TRBV5-1 with TRBJ2-5; D may be TRBD2 (5 bases). This CDR3 is 13 amino acids long. CDR1 and CDR2 (germline): SGHRS, YFSETQ. Trimming shortened V by 4 bases and J by 3 bases, and 10 bases separated the two germline ends. The CDR3 is CASSPAGKETQYF. In nucleotides, the CDR3 is TGCGCCAGCAGCCCGGCCGGGAAAGAGACCCAGTACTTC. The full variable domain, its missing parts supplied by reference TRBV5-1 and TRBJ2-5, is KAGVTQTPRYLIKTRGQQVTLSCSPISGHRSVSWYQQTPGQGLQFLFEYFSETQRNKGNFPGRFSGRQFSNSRSEMNVSTLELGDSALYLCASSPAGKETQYFGPGTRLLVL.